This T cell receptor beta chain emerged from a study of sequential checkpoint blockade in melanoma. At the level of the study: Arm A got nivolumab then ipilimumab; arm B the reverse, 1:1. Each arm's sequence ended with maintenance nivolumab.

Treatment of the sample: randomized to nivolumab then ipilimumab (arm A) or the reverse (arm B). DNA-damaging chemotherapy had not been given to any patient beforehand. TCRdb's copy holds only in-frame clones and misses some; the assay was immunoSEQ multiplex PCR. Of tens of thousands of clones detected, roughly nine tenths appear once; the ten largest clones hold 11% to 15%. Trimming took off 5 bases at V and 0 bases at J, with 7 bases between the two ends. Germline CDR1 is MDHEN and CDR2 is SYDVKM. CDR3 length equals 13 residues. This TCR came from a human donor with melanoma. This chain uses TRBV28 with TRBJ2-5, with D unclear. Here the sequenced sample was CD8+ T cells sorted from blood (inferred from file names), taken from a patient given nivolumab and ipilimumab in sequence. The CDR3: CASSNRDQETQYF. The CDR3 DNA reads TGTGCCAGCAGTAACCGGGACCAAGAGACCCAGTACTTC.